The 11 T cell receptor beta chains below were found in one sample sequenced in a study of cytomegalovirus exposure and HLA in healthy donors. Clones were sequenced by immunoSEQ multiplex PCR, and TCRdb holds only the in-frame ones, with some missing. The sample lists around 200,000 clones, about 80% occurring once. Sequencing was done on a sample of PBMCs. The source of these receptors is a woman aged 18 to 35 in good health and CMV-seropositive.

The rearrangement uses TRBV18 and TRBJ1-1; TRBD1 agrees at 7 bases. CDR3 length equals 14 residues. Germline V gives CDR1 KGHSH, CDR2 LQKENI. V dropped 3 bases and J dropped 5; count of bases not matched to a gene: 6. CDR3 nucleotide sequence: TGTGCCAGCTCACCCTTCCAGGGGGATACTGAAGCTTTCTTT. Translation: CASSPFQGDTEAFF.

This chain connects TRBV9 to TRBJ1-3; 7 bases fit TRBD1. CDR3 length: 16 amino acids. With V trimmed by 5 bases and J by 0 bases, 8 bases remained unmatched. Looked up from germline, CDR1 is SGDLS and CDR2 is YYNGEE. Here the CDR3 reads CASSGHRDSSGNTIYF. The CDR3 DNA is TGTGCCAGCAGTGGACACCGGGACAGCTCTGGAAACACCATATATTTT.

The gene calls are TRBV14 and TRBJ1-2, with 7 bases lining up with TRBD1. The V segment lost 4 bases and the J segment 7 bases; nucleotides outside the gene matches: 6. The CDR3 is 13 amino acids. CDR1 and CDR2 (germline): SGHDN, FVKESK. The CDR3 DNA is TGTGCCAGCAGCCCAAAGACAGGGAGTGGCTACACCTTC. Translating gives CASSPKTGSGYTF.

Here the CDR3 reads CATSRGNVLRDSGNIQYF. CDR3 in DNA: TGTGCCACCAGCAGAGGAAATGTTCTGAGGGACTCGGGAAACATTCAGTACTTC. The chain joins TRBV15 to TRBJ2-4, with D possibly matching TRBD2 (6 bases). V was cut by 1 base and J by 6 bases, with 22 bases left in between. CDR1 LNHNV and CDR2 YYDKDF come from the germline V gene (reference sequence). The CDR3 runs 18 residues.

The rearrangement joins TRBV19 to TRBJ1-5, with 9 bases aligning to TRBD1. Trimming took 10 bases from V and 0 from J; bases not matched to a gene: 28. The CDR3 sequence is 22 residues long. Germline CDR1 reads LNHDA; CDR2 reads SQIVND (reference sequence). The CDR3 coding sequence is TGTGCCATCGTCCGTACTGAGGTAGAGAACCGGGACAGGGTGGGTAGCAATCAGCCCCAGCATTTT. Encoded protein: CAIVRTEVENRDRVGSNQPQHF.

The CDR3 nucleotides are TGTGCCAGCAGTCTCGGGGGGCTGGATAATTCACCCCTCCACTTT. Residues: CASSLGGLDNSPLHF. The chain recombines TRBV6-6 with TRBJ1-6; TRBD1 is a possible D gene (6 bases). Germline loops: CDR1 MNHNY, CDR2 SVGAGI (reference sequence). The CDR3 contains 15 residues. V was clipped by 5 bases and J by 5 bases, with 13 bases between them.

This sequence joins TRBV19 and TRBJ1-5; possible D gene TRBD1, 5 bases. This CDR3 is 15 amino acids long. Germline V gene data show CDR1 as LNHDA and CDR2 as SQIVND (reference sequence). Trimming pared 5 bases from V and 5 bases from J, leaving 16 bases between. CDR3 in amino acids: CASSQSLRVDQPQHF. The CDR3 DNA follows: TGTGCCAGTAGTCAGTCCCTCAGGGTAGATCAGCCCCAGCATTTT.

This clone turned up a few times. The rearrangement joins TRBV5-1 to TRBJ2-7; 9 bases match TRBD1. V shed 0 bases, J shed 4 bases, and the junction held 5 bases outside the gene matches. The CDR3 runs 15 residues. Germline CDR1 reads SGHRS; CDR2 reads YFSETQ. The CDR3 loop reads CASSLEGTGTYEQYF. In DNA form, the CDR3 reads TGCGCCAGCAGCTTGGAAGGGACAGGGACGTACGAGCAGTACTTC.

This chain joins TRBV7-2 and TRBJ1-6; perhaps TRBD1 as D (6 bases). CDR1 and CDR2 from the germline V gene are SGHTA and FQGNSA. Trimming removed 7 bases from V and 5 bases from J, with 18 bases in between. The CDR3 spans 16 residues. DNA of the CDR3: TGTGCCAGCACCCCTCGGGGGGGGGCAAATAATTCACCCCTCCACTTT. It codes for CASTPRGGANNSPLHF.

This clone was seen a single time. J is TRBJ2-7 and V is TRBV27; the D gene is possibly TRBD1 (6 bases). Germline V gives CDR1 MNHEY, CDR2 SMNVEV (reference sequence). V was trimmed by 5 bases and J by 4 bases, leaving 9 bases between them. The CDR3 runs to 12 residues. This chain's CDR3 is CASSPQGYEQYF. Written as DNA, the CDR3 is TGTGCCAGCAGTCCTCAGGGGTACGAGCAGTACTTC.

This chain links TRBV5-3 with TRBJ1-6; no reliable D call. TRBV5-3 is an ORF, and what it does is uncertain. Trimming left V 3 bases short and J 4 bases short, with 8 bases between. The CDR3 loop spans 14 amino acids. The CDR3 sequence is CARSSIRYNSPLHF. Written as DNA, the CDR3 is TGTGCCAGAAGCTCCATCCGGTATAATTCACCCCTCCACTTT.